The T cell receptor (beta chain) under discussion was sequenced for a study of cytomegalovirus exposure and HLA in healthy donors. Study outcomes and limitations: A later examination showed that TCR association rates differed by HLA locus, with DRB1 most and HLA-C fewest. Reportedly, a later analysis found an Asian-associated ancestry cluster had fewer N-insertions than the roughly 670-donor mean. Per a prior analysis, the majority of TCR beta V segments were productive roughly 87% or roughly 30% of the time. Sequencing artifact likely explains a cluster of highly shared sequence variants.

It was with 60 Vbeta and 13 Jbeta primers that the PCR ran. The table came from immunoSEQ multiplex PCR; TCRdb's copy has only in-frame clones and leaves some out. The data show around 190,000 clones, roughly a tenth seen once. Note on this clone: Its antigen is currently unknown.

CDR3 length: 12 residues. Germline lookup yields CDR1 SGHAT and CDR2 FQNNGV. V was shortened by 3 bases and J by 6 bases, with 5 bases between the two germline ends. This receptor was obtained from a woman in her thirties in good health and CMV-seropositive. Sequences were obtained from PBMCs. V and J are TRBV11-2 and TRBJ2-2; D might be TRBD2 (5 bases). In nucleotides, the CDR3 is TGTGCCAGCAGCTTCGGGGCCGGGGAGCTGTTTTTT. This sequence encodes CASSFGAGELFF.